The 25 T cell receptor beta chains below all came from one sample that was sequenced in a study of T cells after yellow fever vaccination. TCRdb processed the 5' RACE reads anew with MiXCR; each CDR3 protein has one entry. The table lists 350,000 to 550,000 distinct CDR3 sequences, around a sixth of them singletons. This material consisted of PBMCs, taken before the yellow fever booster vaccination. Receptor source: a man in his late teens or twenties who received the YFV17D yellow fever vaccine.

The chain couples TRBV5-1 to TRBJ1-1; possible D gene TRBD1, 5 bases. Germline values: CDR1 SGHRS, CDR2 YFSETQ. V was pared by 5 bases and J by 1 base, with 15 bases between. The CDR3 totals 15 residues. The CDR3 here is CASRSGHNSNTEAFF. The CDR3 DNA reads TGCGCCAGCAGGTCTGGACACAACTCGAACACTGAAGCTTTCTTT.

V gene TRBV18 combines with J gene TRBJ2-1; D is ambiguous. This CDR3 contains 13 residues. Deletions cut 3 bases from V and 6 bases from J, with 9 bases between. CDR1 and CDR2 (germline): KGHSH, LQKENI. The CDR3 spells CASSPNLGNEQFF. In DNA form, the CDR3 reads TGTGCCAGCTCACCTAATTTAGGCAATGAGCAGTTCTTC.

The chain has TRBV7-9 and TRBJ1-1; the match to TRBD1 covers 8 bases. CDR3 length: 15 amino acids. Germline values: CDR1 SEHNR, CDR2 FQNEAQ (reference sequence). Trimming took 6 bases from V and 0 from J; bases not matched to a gene: 6. CDR3 loop: CASRDRATLNTEAFF. CDR3 sequence (DNA): TGTGCCAGCAGGGACAGGGCGACCTTGAACACTGAAGCTTTCTTT.

In its sample, this clonotype was seen a few times. The chain recombines TRBV10-3 with TRBJ2-6; D could derive from TRBD1 or TRBD2 (6 bases each). V gave up 8 bases and J gave up 3 bases, with 11 bases separating them. The CDR3 is 14 amino acids. Germline V gene lookup returns CDR1 ENHRY and CDR2 SYGVKD. CDR3: CAIFGGLGANVLTF. DNA for the CDR3: TGTGCCATCTTTGGGGGGCTTGGGGCCAACGTCCTGACTTTC.

This clonotype appeared a few times. The rearrangement uses TRBV29-1 and TRBJ1-5; maybe TRBD1 (5 bases). Trimming shortened V by 4 bases and J by 4 bases, and 8 bases separated the two germline ends. The CDR3 has 12 amino acids. The V gene's germline CDR1 is SQVTM and CDR2 ANQGSEA. The CDR3 DNA reads as TGCAGCGTTGCTCAGGGTAATCAGCCCCAGCATTTT. Its translation: CSVAQGNQPQHF.

V usage is TRBV27 and J usage is TRBJ2-7, with D perhaps matching TRBD2 (5 bases). Trimming pared 5 bases from V and 3 bases from J, leaving 11 bases between. Per germline, CDR1 MNHEY and CDR2 SMNVEV (reference sequence). The CDR3 has 13 amino acids. This chain's CDR3 is CASSTNGLYEQYF. The CDR3 DNA reads as TGTGCCAGCAGTACCAACGGACTCTACGAGCAGTACTTC.

V usage is TRBV15 and J usage is TRBJ2-2; D call uncertain. From germline, CDR1 is LNHNV and CDR2 YYDKDF (reference sequence). Between the trimmed V and J ends, which lost 6 bases and 1 base, there was a span of 9 bases. CDR3 length: 14 residues. Written as DNA, the CDR3 is TGTGCCACCAGAGGAGACATGAACACCGGGGAGCTGTTTTTT. This encodes CATRGDMNTGELFF. Full variable domain (missing parts from reference TRBV15 and TRBJ2-2): DAMVIQNPRYQVTQFGKPVTLSCSQTLNHNVMYWYQQKSSQAPKLLFHYYDKDFNNEADTPDNFQSRRPNTSFCFLDIRSPGLGDTAMYLCATRGDMNTGELFFGEGSRLTVL.

This clonotype was observed a handful of times. The chain couples TRBV6-5 to TRBJ2-3; the D call may be TRBD1 or TRBD2 (5 bases each). V was clipped by 6 bases and J by 6 bases, with 16 bases between them. The CDR3 has 14 amino acids. Germline V gene lookup returns CDR1 MNHEY and CDR2 SVGAGI. CDR3 region: CASRTGTAADTQYF. In nucleotides, the CDR3 is TGTGCCAGCAGGACCGGGACCGCCGCCGATACGCAGTATTTT.

This chain links TRBV29-1 with TRBJ2-7, with 7 nucleotides matching TRBD1. V dropped 6 bases and J dropped 2; count of bases not matched to a gene: 4. Germline V CDR1 and CDR2: SQVTM, ANQGSEA. CDR3 size: 12 residues. CDR3 sequence reads: CSVGDSAYEQYV. CDR3 coding DNA: TGCAGCGTGGGGGACAGCGCCTACGAGCAGTACGTC.

The chain employs TRBV20-1 and TRBJ1-1; D not certain. Germline CDR1 is DFQATT and CDR2 is SNEGSKA (reference sequence). This CDR3 contains 13 residues. Trimming left V 7 bases short and J 1 base short, with 13 bases between. CDR3 sequence (DNA): TGCAGTGTAAGCGGAGCTTCGAACACTGAAGCTTTCTTT. This gives the protein CSVSGASNTEAFF.

A few counts support this clonotype. The chain recombines TRBV12-3 or TRBV12-4 with TRBJ1-4; 9 positions match TRBD1. The V and J ends lost 5 bases and 10 bases, in that order; junction bases with no gene match: 14. The CDR3 consists of 16 residues. The CDR3 region has the DNA TGTGCCAGCAGTCTCGGGACAGGGTTCATTCTTGGAAAACTGTTTTTT. Translated: CASSLGTGFILGKLFF.

The chain links TRBV12-3 or TRBV12-4 to TRBJ2-7; tentative D call: TRBD1 (6 bases). V was trimmed by 6 bases and J by 3 bases, leaving 12 bases between them. CDR3 length: 13 residues. This chain's CDR3 is CASRGGRCYEQYV. CDR3 DNA sequence: TGTGCCAGCAGAGGGGGACGGTGCTACGAGCAGTACGTC.

This clonotype was detected only a few times. This rearrangement joins TRBV18 to TRBJ2-3; 8 bases align to TRBD2. CDR1 and CDR2 (germline): KGHSH, LQKENI. Trimming removed 6 bases from V and 8 bases from J; junction bases left unmatched: 10. CDR3 length: 14 amino acids. The CDR3 loop reads CASSAGGVDGTQYF. The CDR3 bases are TGTGCCAGCTCCGCCGGGGGGGTCGACGGTACGCAGTATTTT.

This clonotype was counted a few times. The gene calls are TRBV5-1 and TRBJ1-3; no clear D gene. The V gene lost 0 bases and the J gene lost 3 bases, with 4 bases spanning the gap. Per germline, CDR1 SGHRS and CDR2 YFSETQ. This CDR3 has 13 amino acids. The CDR3 here is CASSLEGGNTIYF. The CDR3 DNA sequence: TGCGCCAGCAGCTTGGAAGGTGGAAACACCATATATTTT.

The V call is TRBV4-3, the J call TRBJ2-3, with TRBD1 identical over 7 bases. After removal of 4 bases from V and 7 bases from J, the junction contained 5 bases not matched to a gene. Germline CDR1 is LGHNA and CDR2 is YSLEER. CDR3 length equals 13 residues. In nucleotides, the CDR3 is TGCGCCAGCAGCCTGCAGGGGGATCATACGCAGTATTTT. Protein product: CASSLQGDHTQYF.

This clonotype turned up a few times. The chain carries TRBV20-1 and TRBJ1-2; 9 bases are shared with TRBD1. CDR1 DFQATT and CDR2 SNEGSKA come from the germline V gene (reference sequence). This CDR3 has 12 amino acids. V trimming: 6 bases; J trimming: 7 bases; junction bases outside the gene matches: 6. CDR3 coding DNA: TGCAGTGCCTGGACAGGGGCAGGTGGCTACACCTTC. Amino acids: CSAWTGAGGYTF.

This clonotype has just a few counts. At one of its ends the junction is not consistent with the germline gene, which may arise from a read error. The V and J genes are TRBV10-3 and TRBJ1-5; D unclear. In germline, CDR1 is ENHRY, CDR2 SYGVKD. The CDR3 runs 13 residues. Here the CDR3 DNA reads TGTGCCATCAGTGAGTCGGTTGCTCAGTCCCAGCATTTT. Amino acids: CAISESVAQSQHF.

V gene TRBV4-1 combines with J gene TRBJ1-4; tentatively, D is TRBD1 (5 bases). The length of the CDR3 is 15 residues. The germline gives CDR1 MGHRA, CDR2 YSYEKL. Between the trimmed V and J ends, which lost 5 bases and 0 bases, there was a span of 10 bases. CDR3 protein: CASSFTGSTNEKLFF. The CDR3 DNA is TGCGCCAGCAGCTTCACAGGCTCAACTAATGAAAAACTGTTTTTT.

Many counts were recorded for this clonotype. The rearrangement links TRBV3-1 to TRBJ1-2; weak D call: TRBD1 (5 bases). CDR1 and CDR2 (germline): LGHDT, YNNKEL (reference sequence). This CDR3 is built from 15 residues. Trimming took 1 base from V and 5 from J, leaving 14 bases between them. The CDR3, as DNA: TGTGCCAGCAGCCAAGGCCGGGGGGTGGAGTATGGCTACACCTTC. This codes for CASSQGRGVEYGYTF.

The chain carries TRBV18 and TRBJ2-1; 9 bases are a match to TRBD1. V dropped 3 bases and J dropped 0; count of bases not matched to a gene: 6. Germline CDR1 and CDR2: KGHSH and LQKENI. The CDR3 consists of 17 residues. This CDR3 is CASSPDRGWSSYNEQFF. CDR3 DNA: TGTGCCAGCTCACCGGACAGGGGCTGGAGCTCCTACAATGAGCAGTTCTTC.

CDR3 sequence (DNA): TGTGCCAGCAGCTTAGACGGCTACACTGAAGCTTTCTTT. This codes for CASSLDGYTEAFF. The genes are TRBV11-2 and TRBJ1-1; D is uncertain. Germline assignment: CDR1 SGHAT and CDR2 FQNNGV. Trimming pared 0 bases from V and 3 bases from J, leaving 5 bases between. The CDR3 has 13 amino acids.

This clonotype occurred a few times. The CDR3 is CASTEGGFNYGYTF. The CDR3, as DNA: TGTGCCAGCACCGAGGGGGGATTTAACTATGGCTACACCTTC. The V gene is TRBV9, the J gene TRBJ1-2, with a tentative D call TRBD1 (6 bases). This CDR3 is built from 14 residues. Deletions cut 6 bases from V and 1 base from J, with 13 bases between. The germline gives CDR1 SGDLS, CDR2 YYNGEE.

CDR3 coding DNA: TGTGCCAGCAGCCAGGCGGACAGGGACTACAATGAGCAGTTCTTC. Translation: CASSQADRDYNEQFF. V usage is TRBV14 and J usage is TRBJ2-1, with 8 nucleotides matching TRBD1. The CDR3 is made up of 15 amino acids. The germline gives CDR1 SGHDN, CDR2 FVKESK. V gave up 3 bases and J gave up 3 bases; unmatched junction bases: 4.

The chain couples TRBV7-2 to TRBJ1-2; a weak D match, TRBD1 (6 bases). Germline assignment: CDR1 SGHTA and CDR2 FQGNSA. Trimming stripped 5 bases from V and 4 bases from J, with 17 bases between. The CDR3 is 15 residues long. The CDR3 loop is CASSPSGSDSYGYTF. The DNA for the CDR3 is TGTGCCAGCAGCCCCTCCGGGTCGGACAGCTATGGCTACACCTTC.

The chain couples TRBV5-1 to TRBJ2-3; a possible D gene is TRBD1 (6 bases). Trimming stripped 4 bases from V and 1 base from J, with 19 bases between. Per the germline V gene, CDR1 is SGHRS and CDR2 is YFSETQ. The CDR3 is made up of 17 amino acids. DNA of the CDR3: TGCGCCAGCAGCCCAACACCGGGACACCCTGGCACAGATACGCAGTATTTT. Amino acid sequence: CASSPTPGHPGTDTQYF. Looking up the rest from reference TRBV5-1 and TRBJ2-3 gives the full variable domain: KAGVTQTPRYLIKTRGQQVTLSCSPISGHRSVSWYQQTPGQGLQFLFEYFSETQRNKGNFPGRFSGRQFSNSRSEMNVSTLELGDSALYLCASSPTPGHPGTDTQYFGPGTRLTVL.